Many counts were recorded for the clone carrying this T cell receptor (beta chain). This entry is derived from a study of T-cell reconstitution after alpha-beta-depleted transplantation in children. The CDR3 spans 12 residues. V was clipped by 3 bases and J by 6 bases, with 9 bases between them. Germline values: CDR1 DFQATT, CDR2 SNEGSKA (reference sequence). TCRbeta library construction was performed incorporating unique molecular identifiers. A single record per CDR3 protein comes from TCRdb applying MiXCR to the PCR reads. The sample has 230,000 or so distinct CDR3 sequences; approximately 12% are singletons.

This material consisted of PBMCs from the stem cell graft donor, taken from the stem cell graft. The chain employs TRBV20-1 and TRBJ1-5; D unresolved. This clonotype originated in a human donor who donated a stem cell graft to a child with acute lymphoblastic leukemia. The CDR3: CSASHSSQPQHF. For the CDR3, the DNA is TGCAGTGCTAGTCACAGTTCTCAGCCCCAGCATTTT.